These 20 T cell receptor beta chains were all obtained from the same sample, sequenced in a study of control samples from healthy donors and cancer patients (dated by TCRdb to about 2020). Library prep was done by the immunoSEQ multiplex PCR assay. TCRdb took this table from immuneACCESS and kept in-frame rearrangements with V and J called. Such tables lack part of the clones; where checked against another copy, unresolved V genes explain under half of the gap, and the rest is unexplained. Here the sample has 120,000 to 150,000 clones; approximately 88% occur a single time. Together, the top ten hold roughly 5% of the sample. What was sequenced was blood. These receptors were collected from a man under 40 in good health.

The V and J genes are TRBV5-4 and TRBJ2-3; 7 bases fit TRBD2. V lost 0 bases, J lost 6 bases, and 7 bases stayed unmatched. Germline-derived CDR1 and CDR2 are SGHNT and YYREEE (reference sequence). This CDR3 contains 15 residues. The CDR3 loop is CASSLAGGSADTQYF. The CDR3 coding sequence is TGTGCCAGCAGCTTGGCCGGGGGGTCGGCGGATACGCAGTATTTT.

The chain uses TRBV11-3 and TRBJ2-1; D unresolved. Germline V gene sequence: CDR1 SGHNT, CDR2 YENEEA. This CDR3 region has 12 residues. V lost 1 base, J lost 8 bases, and 6 bases lay in between. DNA for the CDR3: TGTGCCAGCAGCTTAGTCCTTCATGAGCAGTTCTTC. It specifies CASSLVLHEQFF.

The chain has TRBV9 and TRBJ1-1, with unresolved D. The CDR3 has 13 residues. CDR1 and CDR2 from the germline V gene are SGDLS and YYNGEE. V lost 4 bases and J 6 bases, leaving 13 bases between the germline ends. DNA of the CDR3: TGTGCCAGCAGCCCTACATCTCTCCCTGAAGCTTTCTTT. It specifies CASSPTSLPEAFF.

J is TRBJ2-2 and V is TRBV19; 12 bases match TRBD2. Losses at the gene ends were 5 bases for V and 3 bases for J; bases not matched to a gene: 4. This CDR3 has 16 amino acids. Germline V gene data show CDR1 as LNHDA and CDR2 as SQIVND (reference sequence). CDR3 nucleotide sequence: TGTGCCAGTAGTCGGACTAGCGGGGCTGACACCGGGGAGCTGTTTTTT. Amino acid sequence: CASSRTSGADTGELFF.

The chain couples TRBV3-1 (or the pseudogene TRBV3-2) to TRBJ2-2; D not certain. CDR1 LGHDT and CDR2 YNNKEL come from the germline V gene (reference sequence). The V end lost 0 bases, the J end lost 5 bases, and 7 bases lay between the germline ends. This CDR3 has 14 amino acids. The CDR3 spells CASSQDWGTGELFF. The DNA of the CDR3 is TGTGCCAGCAGCCAAGATTGGGGAACCGGGGAGCTGTTTTTT.

This sequence joins TRBV18 and TRBJ1-1; 8 nucleotides line up with TRBD1. V gave up 5 bases and J gave up 4 bases; unmatched junction bases: 9. Germline V gene sequence: CDR1 KGHSH, CDR2 LQKENI. The CDR3 spans 15 residues. The CDR3 region has the DNA TGTGCCAGCTCAATACAGGGGGTTGTGAGCACTGAAGCTTTCTTT. It specifies CASSIQGVVSTEAFF.

The gene calls are TRBV14 and TRBJ2-7; the D gene is possibly TRBD1 (6 bases). This CDR3 has 17 residues. CDR1 is SGHDN, CDR2 FVKESK, per germline. V lost 3 bases to trimming and J lost 4 bases, with 22 bases between them. CDR3 coding DNA: TGTGCCAGCAGCCATCCCCCGGACAGCCTAAATGGGTACGAGCAGTACTTC. Its translation: CASSHPPDSLNGYEQYF.

This chain links TRBV7-9 with TRBJ2-7, with 9 bases matching TRBD2. With 5 bases clipped from V and 2 bases from J, the junction kept 4 bases outside the gene matches. The germline V gene has CDR1 SEHNR and CDR2 FQNEAQ (reference sequence). The CDR3 consists of 14 residues. The CDR3 DNA sequence: TGTGCCAGCAGCGCGACTAGCGGAACCTACGAGCAGTACTTC. The encoded protein is CASSATSGTYEQYF.

The chain recombines TRBV19 with TRBJ1-1; D possibly corresponds to TRBD1 (5 bases). The germline gives CDR1 LNHDA, CDR2 SQIVND (reference sequence). The CDR3 is made up of 11 amino acids. Trimming removed 10 bases at V and 4 bases at J, with 10 bases between. Written as DNA, the CDR3 is TGTGCCACGGGACTTACCACTGAAGCTTTCTTT. Translation gives CATGLTTEAFF.

The genes are TRBV6-5 and TRBJ1-5; D gene unclear. The germline gives CDR1 MNHEY, CDR2 SVGAGI. Trimming cost V 4 bases and J 1 base, with 11 bases left between them. This CDR3 is 15 amino acids long. The CDR3 nucleotides are TGTGCCAGCAGTTCCTCCCCTAGGAGCAATCAGCCCCAGCATTTT. It codes for CASSSSPRSNQPQHF.

The rearrangement uses TRBV24-1 and TRBJ2-7; TRBD1 aligns across 7 bases. The germline V gene has CDR1 KGHDR and CDR2 SFDVKD. The CDR3 spans 15 residues. V trimming: 4 bases; J trimming: 2 bases; junction bases outside the gene matches: 7. Written as DNA, the CDR3 is TGTGCCACCAGTGAAGGGACAGCGACTCCCTACGAGCAGTACTTC. Translating gives CATSEGTATPYEQYF.

The rearrangement links TRBV7-9 to TRBJ1-2; 10 nucleotides agree with TRBD1. Losses at the gene ends were 3 bases for V and 4 bases for J; bases not matched to a gene: 8. This CDR3 is built from 16 residues. Germline V lookup: CDR1 SEHNR, CDR2 FQNEAQ (reference sequence). The CDR3 DNA is TGTGCCAGCAGCTTCTCTGGACAGGGGGTTGTCTATGGCTACACCTTC. Translation: CASSFSGQGVVYGYTF.

The gene calls are TRBV5-4 and TRBJ2-5, with a weak D call TRBD1 (6 bases). The CDR3 covers 17 residues. Germline V lookup: CDR1 SGHNT, CDR2 YYREEE (reference sequence). Trimming removed 0 bases at V and 1 base at J, with 16 bases between. CDR3 amino acids: CASSLGPPGQIQETQYF. In nucleotides, the CDR3 is TGTGCCAGCAGCTTGGGGCCCCCGGGACAAATCCAAGAGACCCAGTACTTC.

This chain connects TRBV5-1 to TRBJ2-1; 8 bases line up with TRBD2. CDR1 and CDR2 (germline): SGHRS, YFSETQ. This CDR3 has 15 amino acids. The V gene end was trimmed by 0 bases and the J gene end by 4 bases; junction bases not matched to a gene: 3. The CDR3 region is CASSLDSGSYNEQFF. CDR3 bases: TGCGCCAGCAGCTTGGACAGCGGGAGTTACAATGAGCAGTTCTTC.

V gene TRBV19 combines with J gene TRBJ1-1; D unclear. CDR3 size: 14 residues. The V end lost 0 bases, the J end lost 2 bases, and 7 bases lay between the germline ends. Germline loops: CDR1 LNHDA, CDR2 SQIVND (reference sequence). CDR3: CASSIDGINTEAFF. The CDR3 DNA is TGTGCCAGTAGTATAGACGGTATAAACACTGAAGCTTTCTTT.

This clone was recorded once. This chain links TRBV7-9 with TRBJ1-1; 7 positions agree with TRBD1. With V trimmed by 2 bases and J by 3 bases, 6 bases remained unmatched. The CDR3 length is 15 residues. Germline CDR1 is SEHNR and CDR2 is FQNEAQ (reference sequence). The CDR3 nucleotides are TGTGCCAGCAGCTTATGGACAGGCGGGGACACTGAAGCTTTCTTT. Translation gives CASSLWTGGDTEAFF.

The rearrangement joins TRBV5-1 to TRBJ1-1; 11 bases are a match to TRBD1. CDR3 size: 15 residues. Germline loops: CDR1 SGHRS, CDR2 YFSETQ. V was clipped by 4 bases and J by 4 bases; unmatched bases: 6. The CDR3 reads CASSTRDRGFTEAFF. The CDR3 DNA reads TGCGCCAGCAGCACGCGGGACAGGGGGTTCACTGAAGCTTTCTTT.

The V and J genes are TRBV11-3 and TRBJ2-5; 10 bases align to TRBD2. From germline, CDR1 is SGHNT and CDR2 YENEEA. The CDR3 consists of 16 residues. The V and J ends lost 6 bases and 3 bases, in that order; junction bases with no gene match: 10. In DNA form, the CDR3 reads TGTGCCAGCAGTTCTCAGCGGGAGGGAGGAGAAGAGACCCAGTACTTC. It encodes CASSSQREGGEETQYF.

The genes are TRBV5-6 and TRBJ2-1, with 11 bases that match TRBD2. CDR1 and CDR2 from the germline V gene are SGHDT and YYEEEE. After removal of 2 bases from V and 0 bases from J, the junction contained 7 bases not matched to a gene. This CDR3 region has 18 residues. The chain's CDR3 is CASSLATSGASSYNEQFF. In nucleotides, the CDR3 is TGTGCCAGCAGCTTAGCGACTAGCGGGGCAAGCTCCTACAATGAGCAGTTCTTC.

This CDR3 reads CASSSTSGWSTGELFF. Written as DNA, the CDR3 is TGTGCCAGCAGCTCGACGTCGGGGTGGTCCACCGGGGAGCTGTTTTTT. The rearrangement joins TRBV3-1 (or the pseudogene TRBV3-2) to TRBJ2-2, with a possible D match to TRBD2 (5 bases). This CDR3 spans 16 amino acids. V was shortened by 5 bases and J by 4 bases, with 17 bases between the two germline ends. CDR1 LGHDT and CDR2 YNNKEL come from the germline V gene (reference sequence).